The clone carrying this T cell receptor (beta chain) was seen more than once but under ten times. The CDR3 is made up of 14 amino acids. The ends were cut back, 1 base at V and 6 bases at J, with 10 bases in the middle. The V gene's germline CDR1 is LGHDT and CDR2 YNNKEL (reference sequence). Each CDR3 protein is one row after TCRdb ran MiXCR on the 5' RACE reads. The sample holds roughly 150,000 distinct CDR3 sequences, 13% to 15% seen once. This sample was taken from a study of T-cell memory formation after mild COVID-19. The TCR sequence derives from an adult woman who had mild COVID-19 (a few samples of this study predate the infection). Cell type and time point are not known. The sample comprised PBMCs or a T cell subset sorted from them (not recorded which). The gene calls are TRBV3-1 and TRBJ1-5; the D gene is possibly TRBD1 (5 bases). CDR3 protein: CASSQGGGGQPQHF. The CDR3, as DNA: TGTGCCAGCAGCCAAGGGGGCGGAGGTCAGCCCCAGCATTTT.